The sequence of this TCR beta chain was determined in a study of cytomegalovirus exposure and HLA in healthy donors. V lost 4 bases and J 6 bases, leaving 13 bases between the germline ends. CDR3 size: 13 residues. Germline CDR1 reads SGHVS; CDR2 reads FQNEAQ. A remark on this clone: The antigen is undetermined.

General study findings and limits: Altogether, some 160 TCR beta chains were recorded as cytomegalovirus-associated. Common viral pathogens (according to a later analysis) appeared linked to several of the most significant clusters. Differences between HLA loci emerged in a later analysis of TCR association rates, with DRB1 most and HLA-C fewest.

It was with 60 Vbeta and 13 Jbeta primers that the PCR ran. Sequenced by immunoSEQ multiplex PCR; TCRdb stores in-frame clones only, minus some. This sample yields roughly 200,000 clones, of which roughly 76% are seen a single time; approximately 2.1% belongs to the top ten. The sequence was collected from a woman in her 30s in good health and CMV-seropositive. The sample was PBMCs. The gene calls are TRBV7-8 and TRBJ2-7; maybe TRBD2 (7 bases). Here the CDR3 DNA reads TGTGCCAGCAGCTCGCAGGGGAGGGGCGAGCAGTACTTC. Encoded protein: CASSSQGRGEQYF.